One and the same sample provided the 25 T cell receptor beta chains below, sequenced in a study of blood T cell repertoires in COVID-19. This table comes from immunoSEQ multiplex PCR, and its TCRdb copy is limited to in-frame clones, with some not included. The table has 270,000 or so clones, 85% to 90% seen once; the top ten hold roughly 4%. Specimen: PBMCs or T cells enriched from blood (not recorded which). The receptors originated from a woman aged 25-40 years with acute COVID-19.

This chain connects TRBV4-1 to TRBJ2-7, with 7 bases identical to TRBD2. CDR3 size: 16 residues. V lost 0 bases, J lost 2 bases, and 7 bases stayed unmatched. Per germline, CDR1 MGHRA and CDR2 YSYEKL. In DNA form, the CDR3 reads TGCGCCAGCAGCCAAGAGGTACTAGCGTATCCCTACGAGCAGTACTTC. Translating it yields CASSQEVLAYPYEQYF.

V and J are TRBV10-3 and TRBJ2-2; possible D gene TRBD2, 5 bases. Deletions cut 0 bases from V and 4 bases from J, with 9 bases between. From germline, CDR1 is ENHRY and CDR2 SYGVKD. There are 15 residues in the CDR3. The CDR3 DNA reads TGTGCCATCAGTGAGTCGACCGGACTCACCGGGGAGCTGTTTTTT. Its protein product is CAISESTGLTGELFF.

The rearrangement uses TRBV5-6 and TRBJ2-7; D uncertain. Trimming pared 0 bases from V and 4 bases from J, leaving 8 bases between. This CDR3 is built from 13 residues. Germline V lookup: CDR1 SGHDT, CDR2 YYEEEE. For the CDR3, the DNA is TGTGCCAGCAGCTTGGCTAGTGGTTACGAGCAGTACTTC. This codes for CASSLASGYEQYF.

The V and J genes are TRBV27 and TRBJ2-7; a weak D match, TRBD2 (6 bases). This CDR3 comprises 16 residues. Germline V gene sequence: CDR1 MNHEY, CDR2 SMNVEV (reference sequence). The V gene lost 2 bases and the J gene lost 0 bases, with 14 bases spanning the gap. CDR3 DNA sequence: TGTGCCAGCAGTTTAAGCTCCGGGACTTACTCCTACGAGCAGTACTTC. Protein sequence: CASSLSSGTYSYEQYF.

This clone has a single count. The V and J genes are TRBV6-5 and TRBJ2-1; 9 bases match TRBD2. The ends lost 7 bases at V and 4 bases at J; junction bases unmatched: 8. The CDR3 is made up of 15 amino acids. Germline V gene lookup returns CDR1 MNHEY and CDR2 SVGAGI. CDR3 sequence: CASTAGSGGYNEQFF. The CDR3 DNA reads as TGTGCCAGCACCGCAGGCAGCGGGGGGTACAATGAGCAGTTCTTC.

The chain couples TRBV29-1 to TRBJ2-1; maybe TRBD2 (5 bases). Germline V gene data show CDR1 as SQVTM and CDR2 as ANQGSEA. V lost 6 bases, J lost 6 bases, and 12 bases lay in between. The CDR3 has 12 residues. DNA of the CDR3: TGCAGCGTCGCCCCCAGCGGCAATGAGCAGTTCTTC. Protein product: CSVAPSGNEQFF.

This sequence joins TRBV14 and TRBJ2-5; possible D gene TRBD1, 6 bases. Trimming removed 0 bases from V and 4 bases from J, with 6 bases in between. The CDR3 covers 13 residues. Germline CDR1 is SGHDN and CDR2 is FVKESK. CDR3 amino acids: CASSQDRGETQYF. As DNA, the CDR3 is TGTGCCAGCAGCCAAGACAGGGGAGAGACCCAGTACTTC.

The gene calls are TRBV5-1 and TRBJ2-3; a weak D match, TRBD1 (5 bases). From germline, CDR1 is SGHRS and CDR2 YFSETQ. There are 12 residues in the CDR3. V lost 4 bases, J lost 12 bases, and 15 bases lay in between. The CDR3 protein is CASSPDSNLQYF. The DNA for the CDR3 is TGCGCCAGCAGCCCTGACAGCAACCTTCAGTATTTT.

The chain recombines TRBV12-3 or TRBV12-4 with TRBJ2-5, with D perhaps TRBD2 (6 bases). With 7 bases removed from V and 0 bases from J, the gap between germline ends came to 9 bases. This CDR3 has 13 residues. The chain's CDR3 is CASTGGNQETQYF. The CDR3 region has the DNA TGTGCCAGCACTGGGGGGAACCAAGAGACCCAGTACTTC.

Points on this clone: At the DNA level, this CDR3 is encoded by other sequences in the same sample as well. V gene TRBV4-3 combines with J gene TRBJ1-1; D is ambiguous. The length of the CDR3 is 13 residues. CDR1 LGHNA and CDR2 YSLEER come from the germline V gene. The germline V and J ends were trimmed by 1 base and 4 bases, with 7 bases remaining between them. CDR3 region: CASSQGPGTEAFF. The CDR3 nucleotides read TGCGCCAGCAGCCAAGGGCCGGGCACTGAAGCTTTCTTT.

This clone is a singleton in its sample. The V and J genes are TRBV7-9 and TRBJ2-1, with 12 bases that match TRBD2. The ends lost 5 bases at V and 3 bases at J; junction bases unmatched: 8. CDR3 length equals 17 residues. Per germline, CDR1 SEHNR and CDR2 FQNEAQ (reference sequence). CDR3 amino acids: CASSTRLAGEVYNEQFF. CDR3 sequence (DNA): TGTGCCAGCAGCACACGACTAGCGGGAGAAGTCTACAATGAGCAGTTCTTC.

This sequence joins TRBV27 and TRBJ2-2; 7 nucleotides align to TRBD1. This CDR3 spans 14 amino acids. From germline, CDR1 is MNHEY and CDR2 SMNVEV (reference sequence). Losses at the gene ends were 8 bases for V and 1 base for J; bases not matched to a gene: 4. The CDR3: CASGNRGNTGELFF. CDR3 sequence (DNA): TGTGCCAGCGGTAACAGGGGGAACACCGGGGAGCTGTTTTTT.

The chain is built from TRBV9 and TRBJ2-1; a weak D match, TRBD2 (5 bases). Germline V lookup: CDR1 SGDLS, CDR2 YYNGEE. Trimming cost V 1 base and J 5 bases, with 10 bases left between them. This CDR3 has 14 amino acids. This CDR3 reads CASSVIASNNEQFF. CDR3 nucleotides: TGTGCCAGCAGCGTAATCGCTAGCAACAATGAGCAGTTCTTC.

The gene calls are TRBV6-1 and TRBJ2-7, with D unclear. Germline V gene sequence: CDR1 MNHNS, CDR2 SASEGT. The CDR3 runs 16 residues. Trimming cost V 4 bases and J 0 bases, with 16 bases left between them. CDR3 sequence: CASSAIAAVSSYEQYF. CDR3 in DNA: TGTGCCAGCAGTGCAATTGCGGCAGTGAGCTCCTACGAGCAGTACTTC.

The chain has TRBV4-2 and TRBJ2-7; D is possibly TRBD2 (6 bases). The germline V gene has CDR1 LGHNA and CDR2 YNFKEQ. The CDR3 contains 16 residues. Trimming cost V 1 base and J 1 base, with 14 bases left between them. The CDR3 is CASSQVVSGESYEQYF. DNA of the CDR3: TGTGCCAGCAGCCAAGTTGTCTCGGGAGAGTCCTACGAGCAGTACTTC.

V gene TRBV11-2 combines with J gene TRBJ2-3, with D possibly matching TRBD1 (5 bases). V was cut by 7 bases and J by 1 base, with 9 bases left in between. CDR1 and CDR2 from the germline V gene are SGHAT and FQNNGV. CDR3 length: 13 residues. CDR3 residues: CASNEGGTDTQYF. The CDR3 DNA is TGTGCCAGCAATGAAGGGGGCACAGATACGCAGTATTTT.

CDR3 bases: TGCAGTGGCGGTGACTACAATGAGCAGTTCTTC. Its protein product is CSGGDYNEQFF. V usage is TRBV20-1 and J usage is TRBJ2-1; no reliable D call. Germline-derived CDR1 and CDR2 are DFQATT and SNEGSKA (reference sequence). Trimming shortened V by 7 bases and J by 3 bases, and 7 bases separated the two germline ends. This CDR3 has 11 amino acids.

The rearrangement joins TRBV7-9 to TRBJ2-3, with 12 bases that match TRBD2. The germline V gene encodes CDR1 SEHNR and CDR2 FQNEAQ (reference sequence). Trimming removed 5 bases from V and 2 bases from J; junction bases left unmatched: 5. The CDR3 sequence is 16 residues long. The CDR3 DNA follows: TGTGCCAGCAGCGGCGGACTAGCGGGGAACACAGATACGCAGTATTTT. Translation: CASSGGLAGNTDTQYF.

The chain employs TRBV3-1 (or the pseudogene TRBV3-2) and TRBJ2-1, with 10 bases identical to TRBD2. V trimming: 4 bases; J trimming: 7 bases; junction bases outside the gene matches: 10. CDR3 size: 16 residues. CDR1 and CDR2 (germline): LGHDT, YNNKEL (reference sequence). The CDR3 loop is CASSPTRVAGGNEQFF. CDR3 DNA: TGTGCCAGCAGCCCGACGCGGGTAGCGGGAGGAAATGAGCAGTTCTTC.

The rearrangement uses TRBV29-1 and TRBJ1-3; 7 nucleotides align to TRBD1. The germline V gene encodes CDR1 SQVTM and CDR2 ANQGSEA. The CDR3 covers 13 residues. J was trimmed by 0 bases and V by 7 bases; bases with no gene match: 3. The CDR3 nucleotides are TGCAGCGCTAGACAGGGCTCTGGAAACACCATATATTTT. Amino acid sequence: CSARQGSGNTIYF.

The J gene is TRBJ1-2, the V gene TRBV9; TRBD1 aligns across 9 bases. Losses at the gene ends were 4 bases for V and 2 bases for J; bases not matched to a gene: 3. Germline V lookup: CDR1 SGDLS, CDR2 YYNGEE. The CDR3 runs 14 residues. The DNA for the CDR3 is TGTGCCAGCAGCCCGGGACAGGGAAACTATGGCTACACCTTC. This codes for CASSPGQGNYGYTF.

This clone was found once. This sequence joins TRBV6-5 and TRBJ2-7; TRBD2 matches at 7 bases. This CDR3 region has 14 residues. Germline V lookup: CDR1 MNHEY, CDR2 SVGAGI. The V and J ends lost 4 bases and 4 bases, in that order; junction bases with no gene match: 7. CDR3 region: CASSSSGLVYEQYF. The CDR3 DNA follows: TGTGCCAGCAGTTCTTCAGGACTAGTGTACGAGCAGTACTTC.

The rearrangement links TRBV27 to TRBJ1-6, with D perhaps TRBD1 (6 bases). Germline CDR1 MNHEY, CDR2 SMNVEV (reference sequence). V dropped 11 bases and J dropped 5 bases, with 16 bases sitting between them. The CDR3 sequence is 14 residues long. This chain's CDR3 is CAAPPGAHNSPLHF. The CDR3 DNA reads TGTGCCGCGCCCCCAGGGGCGCATAATTCACCCCTCCACTTT.

This chain joins TRBV10-3 and TRBJ2-3, with TRBD2 matching 9 bases. This CDR3 contains 17 residues. Losses at the gene ends were 0 bases for V and 5 bases for J; bases not matched to a gene: 9. Germline CDR1 is ENHRY and CDR2 is SYGVKD. CDR3 amino acids: CAISESNGGRAVDTQYF. The CDR3 nucleotides read TGTGCCATCAGTGAGTCGAATGGCGGGAGGGCCGTAGATACGCAGTATTTT.

J is TRBJ1-3 and V is TRBV7-9; 7 bases agree with TRBD1. The CDR3 consists of 15 residues. Germline CDR1 and CDR2: SEHNR and FQNEAQ (reference sequence). The V gene end was trimmed by 5 bases and the J gene end by 3 bases; junction bases not matched to a gene: 7. CDR3 loop: CASSLSGTDGNTIYF. CDR3 coding DNA: TGTGCCAGCAGCCTATCCGGGACAGATGGAAACACCATATATTTT. Filled out from reference TRBV7-9 and TRBJ1-3, the complete variable domain reads DTGVSQNPRHKITKRGQNVTFRCDPISEHNRLYWYRQTLGQGPEFLTYFQNEAQLEKSRLLSDRFSAERPKGSFSTLEIQRTEQGDSAMYLCASSLSGTDGNTIYFGEGSWLTVV.